This T cell receptor beta chain was profiled in a study of control samples from healthy donors and cancer patients. CDR3 length: 14 residues. J gave up 2 bases and V 4 bases, and 3 bases lay outside the gene matches. Germline lookup yields CDR1 SGHRS and CDR2 YFSETQ. Clones were sequenced by immunoSEQ multiplex PCR, and TCRdb holds only the in-frame ones, with some missing. The sample includes 100,000 to 150,000 clones, just under 90% of them seen just once. This clonotype originated in a man aged 50-59 years with head and neck cancer. J is TRBJ2-5 and V is TRBV5-1; the match to TRBD1 covers 9 bases. Sequenced: PBMCs. The CDR3 DNA is TGCGCCAGCAGCACGGGACAGGGACAAGAGACCCAGTACTTC. This codes for CASSTGQGQETQYF.